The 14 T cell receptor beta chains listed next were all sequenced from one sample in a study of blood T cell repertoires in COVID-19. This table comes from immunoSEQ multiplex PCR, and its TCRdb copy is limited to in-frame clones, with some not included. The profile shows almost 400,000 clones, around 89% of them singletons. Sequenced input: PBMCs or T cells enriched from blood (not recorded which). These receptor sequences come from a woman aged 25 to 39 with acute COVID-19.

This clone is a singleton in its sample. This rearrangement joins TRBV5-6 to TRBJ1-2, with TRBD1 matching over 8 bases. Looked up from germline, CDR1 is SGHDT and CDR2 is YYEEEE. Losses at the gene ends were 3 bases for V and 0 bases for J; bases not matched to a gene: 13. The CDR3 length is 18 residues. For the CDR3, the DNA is TGTGCCAGCAGCTCGACTCCAGGGGGCATAGAAGCTAACTATGGCTACACCTTC. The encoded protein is CASSSTPGGIEANYGYTF.

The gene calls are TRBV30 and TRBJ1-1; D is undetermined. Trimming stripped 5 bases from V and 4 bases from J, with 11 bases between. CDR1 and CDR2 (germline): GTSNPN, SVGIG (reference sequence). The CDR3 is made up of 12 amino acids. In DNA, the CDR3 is TGTGCCTGGTCCCTGCCGGGCACTGAAGCTTTCTTT. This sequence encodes CAWSLPGTEAFF.

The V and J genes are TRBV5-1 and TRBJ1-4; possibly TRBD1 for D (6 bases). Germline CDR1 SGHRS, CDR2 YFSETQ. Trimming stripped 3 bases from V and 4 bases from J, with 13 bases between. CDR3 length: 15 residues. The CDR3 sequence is CASSYGQLYNEKLFF. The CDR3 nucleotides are TGCGCCAGCAGCTACGGACAGCTCTATAATGAAAAACTGTTTTTT.

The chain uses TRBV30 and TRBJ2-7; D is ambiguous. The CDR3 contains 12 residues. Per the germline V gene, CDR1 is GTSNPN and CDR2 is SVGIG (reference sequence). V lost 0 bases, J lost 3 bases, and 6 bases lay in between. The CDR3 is CAWSVTHYEQYF. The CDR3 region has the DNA TGTGCCTGGAGTGTAACACACTACGAGCAGTACTTC.

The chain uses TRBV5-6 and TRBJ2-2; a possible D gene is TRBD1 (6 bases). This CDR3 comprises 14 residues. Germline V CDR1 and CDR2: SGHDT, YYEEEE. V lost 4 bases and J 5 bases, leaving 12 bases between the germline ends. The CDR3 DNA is TGTGCCAGCAGCGAGAGGGGGTGGACCGGGGAGCTGTTTTTT. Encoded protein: CASSERGWTGELFF.

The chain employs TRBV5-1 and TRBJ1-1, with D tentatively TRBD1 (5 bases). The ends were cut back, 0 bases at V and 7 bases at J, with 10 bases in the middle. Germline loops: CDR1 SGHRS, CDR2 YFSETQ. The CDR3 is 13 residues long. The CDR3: CASSLVLGGEAFF. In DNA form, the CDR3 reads TGCGCCAGCAGCTTGGTATTGGGGGGTGAAGCTTTCTTT.

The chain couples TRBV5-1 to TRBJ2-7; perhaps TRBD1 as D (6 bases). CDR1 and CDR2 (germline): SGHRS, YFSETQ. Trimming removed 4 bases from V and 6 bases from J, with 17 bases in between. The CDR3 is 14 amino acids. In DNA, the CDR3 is TGCGCCAGCAGCCCCATACAGGGCTCGAGCGAGCAGTACTTC. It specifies CASSPIQGSSEQYF. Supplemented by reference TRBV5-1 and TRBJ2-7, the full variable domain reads KAGVTQTPRYLIKTRGQQVTLSCSPISGHRSVSWYQQTPGQGLQFLFEYFSETQRNKGNFPGRFSGRQFSNSRSEMNVSTLELGDSALYLCASSPIQGSSEQYFGPGTRLTVT.

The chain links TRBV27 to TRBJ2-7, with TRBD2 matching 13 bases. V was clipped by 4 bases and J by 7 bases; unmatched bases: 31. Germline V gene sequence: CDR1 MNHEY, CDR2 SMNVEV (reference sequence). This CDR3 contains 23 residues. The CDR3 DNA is TGTGCCAGCAGTTCACCGCCAACAGCGCGTCTCGTTAATCCCTTGGGACTAGCGGGGGAGCAGTACTTC. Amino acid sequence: CASSSPPTARLVNPLGLAGEQYF.

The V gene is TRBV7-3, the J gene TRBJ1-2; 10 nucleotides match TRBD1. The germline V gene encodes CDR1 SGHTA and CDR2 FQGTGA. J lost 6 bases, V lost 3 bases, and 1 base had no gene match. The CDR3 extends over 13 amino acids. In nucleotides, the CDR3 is TGTGCCAGCAGCTTGGGGACAGGGGATGGCTACACCTTC. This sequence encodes CASSLGTGDGYTF.

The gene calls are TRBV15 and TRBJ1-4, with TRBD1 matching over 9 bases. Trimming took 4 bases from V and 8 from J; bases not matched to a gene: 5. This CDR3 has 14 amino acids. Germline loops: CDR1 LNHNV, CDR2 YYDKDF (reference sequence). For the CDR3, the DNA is TGTGCCACCAGCAAGGGACAGGGTAGGGAAAAACTGTTTTTT. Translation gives CATSKGQGREKLFF.

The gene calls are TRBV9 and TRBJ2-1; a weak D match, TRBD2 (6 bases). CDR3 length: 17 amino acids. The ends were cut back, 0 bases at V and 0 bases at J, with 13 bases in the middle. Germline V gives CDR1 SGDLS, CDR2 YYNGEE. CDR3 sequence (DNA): TGTGCCAGCAGCGTAGAGAGTGGGGGGAGCTCCTACAATGAGCAGTTCTTC. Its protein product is CASSVESGGSSYNEQFF.

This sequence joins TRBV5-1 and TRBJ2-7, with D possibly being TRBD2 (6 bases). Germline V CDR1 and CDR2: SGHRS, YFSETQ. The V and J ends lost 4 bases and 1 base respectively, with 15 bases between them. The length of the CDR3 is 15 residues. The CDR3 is CASSIDGSGSYEQYF. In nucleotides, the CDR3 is TGCGCCAGCAGCATTGACGGGAGTGGGTCCTACGAGCAGTACTTC.

The DNA for the CDR3 is TGTGCCAGCAGCGTACGATCCCTAGCGGGGGGTGTTGGGCAAGAGACCCAGTACTTC. Translation: CASSVRSLAGGVGQETQYF. The chain uses TRBV9 and TRBJ2-5; 11 bases match TRBD2. The V segment lost 1 base and the J segment 2 bases; nucleotides outside the gene matches: 13. This CDR3 has 19 amino acids. CDR1 and CDR2 from the germline V gene are SGDLS and YYNGEE.

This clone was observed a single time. The CDR3 DNA reads TGTGCCTCACGGTCGGGAGATCAGCCCCAGCATTTT. Translation: CASRSGDQPQHF. The chain uses TRBV30 and TRBJ1-5; D ambiguous. CDR3 size: 12 residues. Trimming stripped 7 bases from V and 5 bases from J, with 12 bases between. The germline V gene encodes CDR1 GTSNPN and CDR2 SVGIG (reference sequence). Full variable domain (missing parts from reference TRBV30 and TRBJ1-5): SQTIHQWPATLVQPVGSPLSLECTVEGTSNPNLYWYRQAAGRGLQLLFYSVGIGQISSEVPQNLSASRPQDRQFILSSKKLLLSDSGFYLCASRSGDQPQHFGDGTRLSIL.